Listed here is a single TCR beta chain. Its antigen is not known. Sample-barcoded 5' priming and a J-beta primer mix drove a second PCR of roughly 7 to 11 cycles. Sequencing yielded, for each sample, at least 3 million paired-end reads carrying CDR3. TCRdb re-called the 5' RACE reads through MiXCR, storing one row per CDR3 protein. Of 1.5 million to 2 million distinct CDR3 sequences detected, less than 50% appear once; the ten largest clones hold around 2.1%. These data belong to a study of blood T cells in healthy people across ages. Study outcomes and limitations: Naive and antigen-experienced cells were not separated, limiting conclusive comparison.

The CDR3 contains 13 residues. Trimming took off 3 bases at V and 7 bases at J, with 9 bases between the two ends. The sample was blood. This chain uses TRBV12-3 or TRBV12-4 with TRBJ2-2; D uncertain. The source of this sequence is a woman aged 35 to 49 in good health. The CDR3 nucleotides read TGTGCCAGCAGTTTCTCTCAGGTCGGGGAGCTGTTTTTT. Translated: CASSFSQVGELFF.